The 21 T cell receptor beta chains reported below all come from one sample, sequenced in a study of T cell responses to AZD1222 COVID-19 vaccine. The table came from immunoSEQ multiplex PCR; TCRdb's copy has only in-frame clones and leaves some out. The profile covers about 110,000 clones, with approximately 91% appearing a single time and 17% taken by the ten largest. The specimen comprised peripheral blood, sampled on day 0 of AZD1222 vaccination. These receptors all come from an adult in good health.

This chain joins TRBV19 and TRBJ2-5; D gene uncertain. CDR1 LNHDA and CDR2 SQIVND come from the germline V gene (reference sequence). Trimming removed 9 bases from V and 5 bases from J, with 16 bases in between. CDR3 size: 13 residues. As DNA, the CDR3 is TGTGCCAGCCGAGTCCGGGTTGGGGAGACCCAGTACTTC. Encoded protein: CASRVRVGETQYF.

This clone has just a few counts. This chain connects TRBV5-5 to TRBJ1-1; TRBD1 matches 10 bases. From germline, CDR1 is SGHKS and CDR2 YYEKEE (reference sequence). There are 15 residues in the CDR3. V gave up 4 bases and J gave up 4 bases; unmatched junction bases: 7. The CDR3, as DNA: TGTGCCAGCAGCCAACGGGACAGGGGTCGCACTGAAGCTTTCTTT. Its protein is CASSQRDRGRTEAFF.

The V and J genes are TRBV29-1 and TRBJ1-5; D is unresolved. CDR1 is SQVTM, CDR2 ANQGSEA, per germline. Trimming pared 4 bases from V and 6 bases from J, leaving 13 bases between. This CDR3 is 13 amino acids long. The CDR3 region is CSVAEDWGQPQHF. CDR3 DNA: TGCAGCGTTGCTGAAGATTGGGGTCAGCCCCAGCATTTT.

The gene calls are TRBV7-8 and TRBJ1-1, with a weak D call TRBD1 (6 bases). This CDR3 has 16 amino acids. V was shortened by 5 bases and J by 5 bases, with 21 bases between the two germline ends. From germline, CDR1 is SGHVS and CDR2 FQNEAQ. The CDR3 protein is CASSIYRALQGTEAFF. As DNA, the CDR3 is TGTGCCAGCAGCATTTACCGGGCTCTCCAGGGGACTGAAGCTTTCTTT.

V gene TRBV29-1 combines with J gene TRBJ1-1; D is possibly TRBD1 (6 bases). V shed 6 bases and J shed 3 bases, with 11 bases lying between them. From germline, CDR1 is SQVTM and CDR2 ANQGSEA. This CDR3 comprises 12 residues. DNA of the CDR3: TGCAGCGTAGCTAGGGGGGACACTGAAGCTTTCTTT. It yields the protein CSVARGDTEAFF.

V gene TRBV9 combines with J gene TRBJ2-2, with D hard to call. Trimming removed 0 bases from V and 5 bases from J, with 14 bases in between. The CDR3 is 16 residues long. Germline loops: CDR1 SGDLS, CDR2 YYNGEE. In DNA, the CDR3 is TGTGCCAGCAGCGTAGGGTCCGGGCGGTGGACCGGGGAGCTGTTTTTT. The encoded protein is CASSVGSGRWTGELFF. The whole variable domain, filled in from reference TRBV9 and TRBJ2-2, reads DSGVTQTPKHLITATGQRVTLRCSPRSGDLSVYWYQQSLDQGLQFLIQYYNGEERAKGNILERFSAQQFPDLHSELNLSSLELGDSALYFCASSVGSGRWTGELFFGEGSRLTVL.

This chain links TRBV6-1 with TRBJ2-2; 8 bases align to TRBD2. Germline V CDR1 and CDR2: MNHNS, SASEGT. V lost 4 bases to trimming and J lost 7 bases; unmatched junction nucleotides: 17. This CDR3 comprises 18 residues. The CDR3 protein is CASSAATGGRLGLGELFF. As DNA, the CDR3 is TGTGCCAGCAGTGCCGCGACGGGCGGGAGGTTGGGGCTCGGGGAGCTGTTTTTT.

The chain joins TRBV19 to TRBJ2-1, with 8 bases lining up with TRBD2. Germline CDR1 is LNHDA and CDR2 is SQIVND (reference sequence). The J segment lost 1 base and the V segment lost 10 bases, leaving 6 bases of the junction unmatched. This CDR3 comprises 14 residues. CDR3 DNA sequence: TGTGCCACCCAGCGGGGGAAATCCTACAATGAGCAGTTCTTC. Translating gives CATQRGKSYNEQFF.

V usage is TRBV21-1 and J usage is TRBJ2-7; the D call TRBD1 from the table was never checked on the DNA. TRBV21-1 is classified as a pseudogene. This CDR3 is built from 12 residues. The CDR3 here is CASKAPGGEQYV. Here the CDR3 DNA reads TGTGCCAGCAAGGCCCCAGGGGGCGAGCAGTACGTC.

CDR3 nucleotide sequence: TGTGCCAGCAGCTTCGTCGGATCGACTAATCGCTACGAGCAGTACGTC. Residues: CASSFVGSTNRYEQYV. The chain has TRBV11-3 and TRBJ2-7; tentative D call: TRBD2 (5 bases). CDR1 is SGHNT, CDR2 YENEEA, per germline. This CDR3 spans 16 amino acids. The ends were cut back, 3 bases at V and 3 bases at J, with 18 bases in the middle.

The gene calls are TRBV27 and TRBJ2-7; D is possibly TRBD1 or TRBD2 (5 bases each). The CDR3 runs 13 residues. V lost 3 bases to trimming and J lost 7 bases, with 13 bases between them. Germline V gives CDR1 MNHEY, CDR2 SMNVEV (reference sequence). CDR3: CASSLGVKGEQYF. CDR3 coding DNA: TGTGCCAGCAGTTTGGGGGTAAAGGGGGAGCAGTACTTC.

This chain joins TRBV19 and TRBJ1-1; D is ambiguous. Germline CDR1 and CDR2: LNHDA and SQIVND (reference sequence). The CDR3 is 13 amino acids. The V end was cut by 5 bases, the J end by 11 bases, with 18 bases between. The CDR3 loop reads CASSPRAPETAFF. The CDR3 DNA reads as TGTGCCAGTAGTCCTAGGGCCCCAGAGACGGCTTTCTTT. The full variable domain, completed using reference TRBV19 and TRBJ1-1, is DGGITQSPKYLFRKEGQNVTLSCEQNLNHDAMYWYRQDPGQGLRLIYYSQIVNDFQKGDIAEGYSVSREKKESFPLTVTSAQKNPTAFYLCASSPRAPETAFFGQGTRLTVV.

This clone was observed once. The CDR3 bases are TGTGCCAGCAGTTACTCGAGTGGTTCGGGCTACAATGAGCAGTTCTTC. This translates into CASSYSSGSGYNEQFF. This sequence joins TRBV6-5 and TRBJ2-1; D not certain. The length of the CDR3 is 16 residues. Trimming cost V 0 bases and J 3 bases, with 12 bases left between them. Germline assignment: CDR1 MNHEY and CDR2 SVGAGI.

The CDR3 is CASSGPTSGRRDTQYF. Written as DNA, the CDR3 is TGTGCCAGCAGCGGACCGACTAGCGGGAGGAGAGATACGCAGTATTTT. The rearrangement links TRBV9 to TRBJ2-3, with 13 nucleotides matching TRBD2. CDR1 and CDR2 from the germline V gene are SGDLS and YYNGEE. With 3 bases clipped from V and 5 bases from J, the junction kept 6 bases outside the gene matches. CDR3 size: 16 residues.

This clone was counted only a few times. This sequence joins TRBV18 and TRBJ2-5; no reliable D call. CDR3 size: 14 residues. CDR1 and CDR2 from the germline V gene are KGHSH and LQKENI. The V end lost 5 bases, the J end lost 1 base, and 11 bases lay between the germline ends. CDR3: CASSKKGPQETQYF. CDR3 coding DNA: TGTGCCAGCTCAAAGAAGGGCCCCCAAGAGACCCAGTACTTC.

The CDR3 region has the DNA TGTGCCAGCAGCTTAGCCTCGGGACAGGGCTTAGGGCCCCAGCATTTT. The encoded protein is CASSLASGQGLGPQHF. The chain links TRBV7-9 to TRBJ1-5, with 9 bases identical to TRBD1. This CDR3 is built from 16 residues. Trimming at V came to 0 bases and at J to 9 bases, leaving 9 bases not matched to a gene. The germline gives CDR1 SEHNR, CDR2 FQNEAQ (reference sequence).

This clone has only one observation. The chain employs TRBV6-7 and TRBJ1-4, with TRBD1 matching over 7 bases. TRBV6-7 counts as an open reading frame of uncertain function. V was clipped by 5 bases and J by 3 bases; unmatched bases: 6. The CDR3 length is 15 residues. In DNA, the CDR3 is TGTGCCAGCAGTGCACCGGGACAGTCTAATGAAAAACTGTTTTTT. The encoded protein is CASSAPGQSNEKLFF.

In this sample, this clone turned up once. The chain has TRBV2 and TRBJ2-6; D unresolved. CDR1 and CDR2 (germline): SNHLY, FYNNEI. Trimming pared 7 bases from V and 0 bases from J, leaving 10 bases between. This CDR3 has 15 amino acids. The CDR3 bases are TGTGCCAGCATCTGGGCGAACTCTGGGGCCAACGTCCTGACTTTC. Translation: CASIWANSGANVLTF.

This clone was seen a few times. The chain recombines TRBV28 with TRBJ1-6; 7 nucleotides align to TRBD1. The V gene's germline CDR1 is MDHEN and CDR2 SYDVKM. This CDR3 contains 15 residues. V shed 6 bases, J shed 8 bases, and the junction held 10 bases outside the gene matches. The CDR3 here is CASRTGAGIYSPLHF. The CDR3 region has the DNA TGTGCCAGCAGAACAGGGGCGGGAATTTATTCACCCCTCCACTTT.

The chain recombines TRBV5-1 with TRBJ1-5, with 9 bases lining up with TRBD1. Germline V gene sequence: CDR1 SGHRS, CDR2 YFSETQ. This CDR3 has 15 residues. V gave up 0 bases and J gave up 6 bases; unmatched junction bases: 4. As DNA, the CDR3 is TGCGCCAGCAGCTTGGACAGGGGGCTAGGTCAGCCCCAGCATTTT. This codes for CASSLDRGLGQPQHF.

CDR3 protein: CATSGTGARQPQHF. In DNA form, the CDR3 reads TGTGCCACCAGTGGGACAGGGGCTAGACAGCCCCAGCATTTT. V is TRBV24-1 and J is TRBJ1-5; 9 nucleotides match TRBD1. V lost 5 bases to trimming and J lost 7 bases; unmatched junction nucleotides: 5. The CDR3 runs 14 residues. The germline V gene has CDR1 KGHDR and CDR2 SFDVKD.